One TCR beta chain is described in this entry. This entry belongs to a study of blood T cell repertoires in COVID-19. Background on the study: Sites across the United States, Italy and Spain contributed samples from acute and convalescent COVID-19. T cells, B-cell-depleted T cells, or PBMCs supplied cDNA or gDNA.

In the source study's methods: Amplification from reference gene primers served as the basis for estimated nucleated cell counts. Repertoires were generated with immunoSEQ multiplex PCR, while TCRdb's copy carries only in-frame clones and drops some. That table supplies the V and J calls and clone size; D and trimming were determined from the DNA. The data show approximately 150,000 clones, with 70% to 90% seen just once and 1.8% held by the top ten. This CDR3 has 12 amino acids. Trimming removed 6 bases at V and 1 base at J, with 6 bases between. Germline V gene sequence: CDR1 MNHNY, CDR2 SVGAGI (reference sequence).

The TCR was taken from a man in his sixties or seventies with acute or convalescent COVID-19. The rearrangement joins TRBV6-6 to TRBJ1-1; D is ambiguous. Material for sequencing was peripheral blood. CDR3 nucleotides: TGTGCCAGCAGACTAGAGAACACTGAAGCTTTCTTT. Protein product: CASRLENTEAFF.